This TCR beta chain was captured by sequencing in a study of blood T cells in healthy people across ages. Overall study: Template switching recovered approximately one barcoded beta molecule for every two T cells. Study-level findings and limits: As age increased, TCR beta diversity per million T cells fell in a roughly linear fashion.

Each sample yielded at least 5 micrograms of PBMC total RNA. The CDR3 extends over 13 amino acids. Trimming left V 9 bases short and J 3 bases short, with 15 bases between. CDR1 is MDHEN, CDR2 SYDVKM, per germline. PCR was performed a second time for about 7 to 11 cycles using a sample-barcoded 5' primer and a J-beta primer mix. TCRdb re-derived calls from the 5' RACE reads in MiXCR, one entry per CDR3 protein. The sample carries 1.6 million or so distinct CDR3 sequences, around 35% recorded once. In regard to this clonotype: Its antigen is not known.

Specimen: blood. This clonotype originated in a woman aged 30 to 39 in good health. The rearrangement links TRBV28 to TRBJ2-7; no clear D. CDR3 in amino acids: CASLGSANYEQYF. CDR3 nucleotides: TGTGCCAGTTTAGGGTCGGCTAACTACGAGCAGTACTTC.